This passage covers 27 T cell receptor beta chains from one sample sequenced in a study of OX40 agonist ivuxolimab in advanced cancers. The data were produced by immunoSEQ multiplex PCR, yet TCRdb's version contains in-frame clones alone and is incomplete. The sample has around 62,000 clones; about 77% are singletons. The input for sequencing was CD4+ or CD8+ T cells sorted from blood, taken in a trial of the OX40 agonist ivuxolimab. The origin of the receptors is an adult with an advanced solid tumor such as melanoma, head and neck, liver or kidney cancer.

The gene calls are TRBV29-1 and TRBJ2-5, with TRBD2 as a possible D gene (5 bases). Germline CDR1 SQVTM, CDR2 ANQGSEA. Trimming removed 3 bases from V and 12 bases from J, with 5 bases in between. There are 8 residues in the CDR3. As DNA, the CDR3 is TGCAGCGTTGAGAGGGAGTACTTC. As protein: CSVEREYF. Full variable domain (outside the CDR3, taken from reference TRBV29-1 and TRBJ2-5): SAVISQKPSRDICQRGTSLTIQCQVDSQVTMMFWYRQQPGQSLTLIATANQGSEATYESGFVIDKFPISRPNLTFSTLTVSNMSPEDSSIYLCSVEREYFGPGTRLLVL.

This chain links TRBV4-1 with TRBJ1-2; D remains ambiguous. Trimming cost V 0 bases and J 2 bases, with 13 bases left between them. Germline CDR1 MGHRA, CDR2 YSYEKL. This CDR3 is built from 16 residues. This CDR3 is CASSQEPSGSNYGYTF. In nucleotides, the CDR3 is TGCGCCAGCAGCCAAGAGCCTAGCGGTAGCAACTATGGCTACACCTTC.

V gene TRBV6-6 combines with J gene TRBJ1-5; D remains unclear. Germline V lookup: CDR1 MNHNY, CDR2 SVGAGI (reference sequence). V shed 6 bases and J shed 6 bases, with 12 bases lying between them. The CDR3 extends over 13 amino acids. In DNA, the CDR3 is TGTGCCAGCAGCCCTTCCCTCAGTCAGCCCCAGCATTTT. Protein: CASSPSLSQPQHF.

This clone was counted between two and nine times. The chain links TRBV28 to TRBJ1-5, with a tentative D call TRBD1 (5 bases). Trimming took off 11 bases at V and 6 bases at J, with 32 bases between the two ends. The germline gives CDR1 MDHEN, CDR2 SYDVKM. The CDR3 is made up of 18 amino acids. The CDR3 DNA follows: TGTGCCGCCGCTGCCTGGGACGTGCGGGAAGGAAATATTCAGCCCCAGCATTTT. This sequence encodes CAAAAWDVREGNIQPQHF. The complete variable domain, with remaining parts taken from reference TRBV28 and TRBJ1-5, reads DVKVTQSSRYLVKRTGEKVFLECVQDMDHENMFWYRQDPGLGLRLIYFSYDVKMKEKGDIPEGYSVSREKKERFSLILESASTNQTSMYLCAAAAWDVREGNIQPQHFGDGTRLSIL.

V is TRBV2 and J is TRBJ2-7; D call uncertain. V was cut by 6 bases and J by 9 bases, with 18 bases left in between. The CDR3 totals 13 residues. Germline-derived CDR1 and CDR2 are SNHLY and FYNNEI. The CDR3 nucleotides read TGTGCCAGCAGGGGCGACCTCAATGGCGGGCAGTACTTC. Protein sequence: CASRGDLNGGQYF.

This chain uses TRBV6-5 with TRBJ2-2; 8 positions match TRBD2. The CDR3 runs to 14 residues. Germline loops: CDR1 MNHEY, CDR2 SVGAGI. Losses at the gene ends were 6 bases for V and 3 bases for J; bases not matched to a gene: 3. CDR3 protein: CASSSGSYTGELFF. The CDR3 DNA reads TGTGCCAGCAGCAGCGGGAGCTACACCGGGGAGCTGTTTTTT.

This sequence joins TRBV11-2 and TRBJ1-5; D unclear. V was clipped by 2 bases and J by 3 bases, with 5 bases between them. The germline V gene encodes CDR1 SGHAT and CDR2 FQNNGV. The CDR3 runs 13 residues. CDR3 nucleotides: TGTGCCAGCAGCTTATCCCCCAATCAGCCCCAGCATTTT. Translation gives CASSLSPNQPQHF.

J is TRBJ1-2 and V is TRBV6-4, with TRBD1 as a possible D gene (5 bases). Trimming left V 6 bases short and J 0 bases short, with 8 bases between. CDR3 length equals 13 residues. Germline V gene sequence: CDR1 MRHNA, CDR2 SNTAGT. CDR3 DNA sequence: TGTGCCAGCAGCCTGACAGCTAACTATGGCTACACCTTC. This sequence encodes CASSLTANYGYTF.

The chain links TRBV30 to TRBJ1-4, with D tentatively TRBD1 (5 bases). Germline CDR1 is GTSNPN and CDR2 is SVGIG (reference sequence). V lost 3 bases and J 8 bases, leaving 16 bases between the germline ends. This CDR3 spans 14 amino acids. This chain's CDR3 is CAWSAPGMEEKLFF. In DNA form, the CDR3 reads TGTGCCTGGAGCGCCCCAGGGATGGAGGAAAAACTGTTTTTT.

CDR3 DNA sequence: TGTGCCAGCAGCCTAGTCGGGGAGAGCTCCTACAATGAGCAGTTCTTC. It yields the protein CASSLVGESSYNEQFF. The chain recombines TRBV7-6 with TRBJ2-1, with a possible D match to TRBD2 (5 bases). The length of the CDR3 is 16 residues. Germline assignment: CDR1 SGHVS and CDR2 FNYEAQ. The ends were cut back, 5 bases at V and 0 bases at J, with 14 bases in the middle.

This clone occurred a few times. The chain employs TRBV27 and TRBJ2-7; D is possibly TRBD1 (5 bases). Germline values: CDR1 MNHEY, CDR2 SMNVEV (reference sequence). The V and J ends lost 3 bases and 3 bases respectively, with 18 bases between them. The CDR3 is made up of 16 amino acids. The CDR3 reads CASSFKPARQGYEQYF. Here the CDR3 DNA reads TGTGCCAGCAGTTTCAAGCCCGCCAGGCAGGGCTACGAGCAGTACTTC.

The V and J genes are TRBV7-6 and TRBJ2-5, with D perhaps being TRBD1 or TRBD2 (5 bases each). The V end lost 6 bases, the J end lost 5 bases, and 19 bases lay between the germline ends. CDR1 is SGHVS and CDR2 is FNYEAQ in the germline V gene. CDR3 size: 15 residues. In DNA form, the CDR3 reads TGTGCCAGCAGGTTACCCGGGACCAGTGGGGAGACCCAGTACTTC. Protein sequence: CASRLPGTSGETQYF.

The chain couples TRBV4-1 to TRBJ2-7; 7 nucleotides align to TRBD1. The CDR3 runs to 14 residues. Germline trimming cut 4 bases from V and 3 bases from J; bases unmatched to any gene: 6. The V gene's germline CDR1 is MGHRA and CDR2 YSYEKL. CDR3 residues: CASSRRDRGYEQYF. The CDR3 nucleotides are TGCGCCAGCAGCCGCCGGGACAGAGGCTACGAGCAGTACTTC.

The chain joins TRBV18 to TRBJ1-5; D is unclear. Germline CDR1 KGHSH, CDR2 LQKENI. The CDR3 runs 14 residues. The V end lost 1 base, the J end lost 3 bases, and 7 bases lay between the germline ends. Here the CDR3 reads CASSPQGINQPQHF. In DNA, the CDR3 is TGTGCCAGCTCACCACAGGGAATCAATCAGCCCCAGCATTTT.

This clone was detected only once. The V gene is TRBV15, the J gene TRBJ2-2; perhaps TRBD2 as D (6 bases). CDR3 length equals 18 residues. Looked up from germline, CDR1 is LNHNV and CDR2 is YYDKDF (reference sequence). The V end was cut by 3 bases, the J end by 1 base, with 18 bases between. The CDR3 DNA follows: TGTGCCACCAGCAGTTCCAACGGGAGTTACTGGAACACCGGGGAGCTGTTTTTT. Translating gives CATSSSNGSYWNTGELFF. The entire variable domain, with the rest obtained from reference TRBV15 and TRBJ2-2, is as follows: DAMVIQNPRYQVTQFGKPVTLSCSQTLNHNVMYWYQQKSSQAPKLLFHYYDKDFNNEADTPDNFQSRRPNTSFCFLDIRSPGLGDTAMYLCATSSSNGSYWNTGELFFGEGSRLTVL.

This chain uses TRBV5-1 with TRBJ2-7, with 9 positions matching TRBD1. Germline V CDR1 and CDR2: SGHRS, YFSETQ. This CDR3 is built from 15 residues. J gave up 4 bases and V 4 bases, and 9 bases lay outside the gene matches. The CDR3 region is CASSPWGQGGYEQYF. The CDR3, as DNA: TGCGCCAGCAGCCCATGGGGACAGGGTGGGTACGAGCAGTACTTC.

CDR3 nucleotide sequence: TGTGCCAGCAGCCAAAGCGGGAGTCCGTACAATGAGCAGTTCTTC. This codes for CASSQSGSPYNEQFF. The V call is TRBV11-2, the J call TRBJ2-1, with 8 bases fitting TRBD2. Losses at the gene ends were 5 bases for V and 4 bases for J; bases not matched to a gene: 7. Per germline, CDR1 SGHAT and CDR2 FQNNGV. This CDR3 is built from 15 residues. Supplemented by reference TRBV11-2 and TRBJ2-1, the full variable domain reads EAGVAQSPRYKIIEKRQSVAFWCNPISGHATLYWYQQILGQGPKLLIQFQNNGVVDDSQLPKDRFSAERLKGVDSTLKIQPAKLEDSAVYLCASSQSGSPYNEQFFGPGTRLTVL.

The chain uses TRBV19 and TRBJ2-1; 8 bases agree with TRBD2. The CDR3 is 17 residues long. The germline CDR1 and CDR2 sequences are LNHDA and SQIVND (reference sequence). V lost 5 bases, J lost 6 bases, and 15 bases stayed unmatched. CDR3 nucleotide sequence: TGTGCCAGTAGTCCCCCCCCGTGGACTAGCCAGGTCAATGAGCAGTTCTTC. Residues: CASSPPPWTSQVNEQFF.

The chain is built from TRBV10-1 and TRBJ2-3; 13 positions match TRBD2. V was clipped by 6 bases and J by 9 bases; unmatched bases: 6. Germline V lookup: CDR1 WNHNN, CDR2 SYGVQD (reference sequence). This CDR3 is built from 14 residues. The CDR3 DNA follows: TGCGCCAGCAGCGCCGGGACTAGCGGGGCAACGCAGTATTTT. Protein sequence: CASSAGTSGATQYF.

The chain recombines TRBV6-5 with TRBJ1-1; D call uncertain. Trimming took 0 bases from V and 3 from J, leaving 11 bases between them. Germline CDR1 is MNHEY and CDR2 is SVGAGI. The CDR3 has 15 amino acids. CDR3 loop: CASSYSLTMDTEAFF. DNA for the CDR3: TGTGCCAGCAGTTACTCGCTCACCATGGACACTGAAGCTTTCTTT.

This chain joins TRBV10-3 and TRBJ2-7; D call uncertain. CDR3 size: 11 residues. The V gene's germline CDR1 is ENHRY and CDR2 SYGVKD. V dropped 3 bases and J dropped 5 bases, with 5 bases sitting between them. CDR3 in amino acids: CAISDYDEQYF. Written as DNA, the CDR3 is TGTGCCATCAGTGATTACGACGAGCAGTACTTC.

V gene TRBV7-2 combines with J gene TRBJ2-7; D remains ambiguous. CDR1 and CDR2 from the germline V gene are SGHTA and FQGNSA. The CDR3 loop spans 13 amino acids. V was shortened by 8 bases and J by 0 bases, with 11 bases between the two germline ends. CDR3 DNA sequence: TGTGCCAGCGGTATTCGTAGCTCCTACGAGCAGTACTTC. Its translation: CASGIRSSYEQYF.

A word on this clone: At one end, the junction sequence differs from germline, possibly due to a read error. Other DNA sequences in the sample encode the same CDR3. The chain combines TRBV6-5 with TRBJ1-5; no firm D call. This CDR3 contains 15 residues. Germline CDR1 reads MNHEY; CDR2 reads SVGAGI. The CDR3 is CASRPAAALNQPQHF. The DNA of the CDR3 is TGCGCCAGCAGGCCGGCGGCAGCCCTCAATCAGCCCCAGCATTTT.

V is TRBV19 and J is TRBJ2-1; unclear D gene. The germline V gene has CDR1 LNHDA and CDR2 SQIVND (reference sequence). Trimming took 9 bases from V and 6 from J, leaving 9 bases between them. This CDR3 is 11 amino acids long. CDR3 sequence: CASQQVNEQFF. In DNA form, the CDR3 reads TGTGCCAGCCAGCAAGTCAATGAGCAGTTCTTC.

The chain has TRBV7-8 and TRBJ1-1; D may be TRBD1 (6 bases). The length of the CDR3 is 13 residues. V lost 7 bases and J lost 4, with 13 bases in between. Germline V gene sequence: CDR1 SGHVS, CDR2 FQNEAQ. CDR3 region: CASIEIRGTEAFF. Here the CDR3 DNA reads TGTGCCAGCATCGAGATCAGGGGCACTGAAGCTTTCTTT. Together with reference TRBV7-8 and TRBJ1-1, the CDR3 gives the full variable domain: GAGVSQSPRYKVAKRGQDVALRCDPISGHVSLFWYQQALGQGPEFLTYFQNEAQLDKSGLPSDRFFAERPEGSVSTLKIQRTQQEDSAVYLCASIEIRGTEAFFGQGTRLTVV.

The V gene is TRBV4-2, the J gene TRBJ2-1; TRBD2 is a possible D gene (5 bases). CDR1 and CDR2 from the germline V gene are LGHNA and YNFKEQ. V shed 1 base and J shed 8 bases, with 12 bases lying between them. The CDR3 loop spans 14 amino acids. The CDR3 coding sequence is TGTGCCAGCAGCCAAGCAGGTACGGGGTATGAGCAGTTCTTC. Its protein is CASSQAGTGYEQFF.

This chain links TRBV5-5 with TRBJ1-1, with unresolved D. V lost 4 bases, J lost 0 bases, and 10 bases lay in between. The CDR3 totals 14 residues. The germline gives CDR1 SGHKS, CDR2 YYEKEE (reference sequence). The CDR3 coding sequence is TGTGCCAGCAGCGATCCAGGTTTGAACACTGAAGCTTTCTTT. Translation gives CASSDPGLNTEAFF.